These T cell receptor beta chains were read from a single sample in a study of T cells in Graves' hyperthyroidism and ophthalmopathy. TCRdb reprocessed the multiplex PCR reads via MiXCR and lists one record per CDR3 protein. The table has 540,000 or so distinct CDR3 sequences, roughly 50% seen once; the top ten hold 15% to 20%. Sequencing was performed on peripheral blood or thyroid tissue (not recorded which). Source of these receptors: an adult woman with Graves' disease, either hyperthyroidism or ophthalmopathy (not recorded which). Both conserved end residues are part of each CDR3. The D gene is left open where the match is weak. Clone size is stated in some rows and not others, as once, few, many or a class when expanded.

v_call: TRBV11-2
j_call: TRBJ2-7
clone_size: many
d_call: NA
cdr3_nt: TGTGCCAGCAAGGAGGACGTCTTAGGAAGGTACGAGCAGTACTTC
cdr3_aa: CASKEDVLGRYEQYF

v_call: TRBV5-1
j_call: TRBJ1-6
clone_size: many
d_call: NA
cdr3_nt: TGCGCCAGCAGCTTAGGGGGAGGTTCACCCCTCCACTTT
cdr3_aa: CASSLGGGSPLHF

v_call: TRBV20-1
j_call: TRBJ1-4
clone_size: NA
d_call: NA
cdr3_nt: TGCAGTGCCCTACAGGCCACCCTCGAAAAACTGTTTTTT
cdr3_aa: CSALQATLEKLFF

v_call: TRBV5-1
j_call: TRBJ2-7
clone_size: NA
d_call: NA
cdr3_nt: TGCGCCAGCAGCTTGCTGGACGGAGGTTCGGGCGAGCAGTACTTC
cdr3_aa: CASSLLDGGSGEQYF

v_call: TRBV29-1
j_call: TRBJ1-2
clone_size: NA
d_call: NA
cdr3_nt: TGCAGCGGCGGGGACAACTATGGCTACACCTTC
cdr3_aa: CSGGDNYGYTF

v_call: TRBV10-3
j_call: TRBJ2-5
clone_size: NA
d_call: NA
cdr3_nt: TGTGCCATCAGTGATTCCAGCGGGGAGACCCAGTACTTC
cdr3_aa: CAISDSSGETQYF

v_call: TRBV7-9
j_call: TRBJ1-1
clone_size: NA
d_call: NA
cdr3_nt: TGTGCCAGCAGCCCAGGACAGTTTGAAGCCGAAGCTTTCTTT
cdr3_aa: CASSPGQFEAEAFF

v_call: TRBV30
j_call: TRBJ1-1
clone_size: once
d_call: NA
cdr3_nt: TGTGCCTGGAGTATACAGACGGACACTGAAGCTTTCTTT
cdr3_aa: CAWSIQTDTEAFF

v_call: TRBV10-3
j_call: TRBJ1-1
clone_size: once
d_call: NA
cdr3_nt: TGTGCCATCAGTTTCACAGCGAACACTGAAGCTTTCTTT
cdr3_aa: CAISFTANTEAFF

v_call: TRBV29-1
j_call: TRBJ2-2
clone_size: NA
d_call: NA
cdr3_nt: TGCAGCGTTGGGACAGATACCGGGGAGCTGTTTTTT
cdr3_aa: CSVGTDTGELFF

v_call: TRBV25-1
j_call: TRBJ2-2
clone_size: NA
d_call: NA
cdr3_nt: TGTGCCAGCAGTTATCCCCACCCGGTTGGCACCGGGGAGCTGTTTTTT
cdr3_aa: CASSYPHPVGTGELFF

v_call: TRBV6-1
j_call: TRBJ2-5
clone_size: many
d_call: NA
cdr3_nt: TGTGCCAGCAGTGAAGAGGGGACGCCCAAAGAGACCCAGTACTTC
cdr3_aa: CASSEEGTPKETQYF

v_call: TRBV7-2
j_call: TRBJ1-2
clone_size: NA
d_call: NA
cdr3_nt: TGTGCCAGCAGCAGCATGAGGGCGGTGGGCTATGGCTACACCTTC
cdr3_aa: CASSSMRAVGYGYTF

v_call: TRBV15
j_call: TRBJ2-2
clone_size: once
d_call: NA
cdr3_nt: TGTGCCACCAGCGTCAGACTAGGGGTCGCCGGGGAGCTGTTTTTT
cdr3_aa: CATSVRLGVAGELFF

v_call: TRBV15
j_call: TRBJ1-6
clone_size: NA
d_call: NA
cdr3_nt: TGTGCCACCAGCAACGACAGGAGAGATTATAATTCACCCCTCCACTTT
cdr3_aa: CATSNDRRDYNSPLHF

v_call: TRBV6-1
j_call: TRBJ2-5
clone_size: many
d_call: TRBD2
cdr3_nt: TGTGCCAGCAGCAGCATAGCGGGAGAGTGGGAGACCCAGTACTTC
cdr3_aa: CASSSIAGEWETQYF